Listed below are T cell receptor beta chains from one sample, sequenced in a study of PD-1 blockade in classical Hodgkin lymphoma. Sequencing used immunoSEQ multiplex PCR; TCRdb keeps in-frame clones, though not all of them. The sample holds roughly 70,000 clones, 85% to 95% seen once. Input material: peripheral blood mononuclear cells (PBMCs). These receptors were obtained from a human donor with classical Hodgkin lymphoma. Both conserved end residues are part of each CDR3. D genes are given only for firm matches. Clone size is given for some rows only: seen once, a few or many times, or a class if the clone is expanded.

TGTGCCAGCAGCACAATAGGGGGATTGTATAATTCACCCCTCCACTTT,CASSTIGGLYNSPLHF,-,TRBJ1-6,16,-,TRBV2
TGTGCCAGCTGCCAGGGGGCGGTCACCGGGGAGCTGTTTTTT,CASCQGAVTGELFF,-,TRBJ2-2,14,TRBD1,TRBV5-6
TGCGCCAGCAGCTCATTAGAGCGAGCGACCTACAATGAGCAGTTCTTC,CASSSLERATYNEQFF,-,TRBJ2-1,16,-,TRBV5-1
TGTGCCAGCAGCCAGGTCGGTACTCAGATGGACCAGTACTTC,CASSQVGTQMDQYF,-,TRBJ2-4,14,-,TRBV6-6
TGTGCCAGCAGTGGGCGGACAGGGGGCCTAACAGATACGCAGTATTTT,CASSGRTGGLTDTQYF,-,TRBJ2-3,16,TRBD1,TRBV6-1
TGTGCCAGCAGCCGCCTCGGGGGTAACACTGAAGCTTTCTTT,CASSRLGGNTEAFF,-,TRBJ1-1,14,-,TRBV14
TGTGCCAGCAGCGCCTCACTGGAGAACACTGAAGCTTTCTTT,CASSASLENTEAFF,-,TRBJ1-1,14,-,TRBV7-9
TGTGCCAGCAGCTTGAGGGATGGAGAAGGCTACACCTTC,CASSLRDGEGYTF,once,TRBJ1-2,13,-,TRBV7-6
TGTGCCAGCTCACCACTTCGGACAGGGGCAGAGACCCAGTACTTC,CASSPLRTGAETQYF,-,TRBJ2-5,15,TRBD1,TRBV18
TGTGCCTGGAGAGGGACAGGGGCTAGGGGGACCCAGTACTTC,CAWRGTGARGTQYF,-,TRBJ2-5,14,TRBD1,TRBV30
TGCGCCAGCAGCTTGGGTGACAGGGATTGGGCTGAAGCTTTCTTT,CASSLGDRDWAEAFF,-,TRBJ1-1,15,TRBD1,TRBV5-1
TGTGCCAGCAGCTTGTACCTTGAAGCTTTCTTT,CASSLYLEAFF,-,TRBJ1-1,11,-,TRBV5-6
TGTGCCAGCAGCTTACCAACTAATGAAAAACTGTTTTTT,CASSLPTNEKLFF,-,TRBJ1-4,13,-,TRBV5-6
TGCGCCAGCAGCTTGGCCGCACAGGGGTACAATGAGCAGTTCTTC,CASSLAAQGYNEQFF,-,TRBJ2-1,15,TRBD1,TRBV5-1
TGTGCCAGCAGCAGACCCGGGACTAGCGGGAACGAGCAGTACTTC,CASSRPGTSGNEQYF,-,TRBJ2-7,15,TRBD2,TRBV9
TGTGCCAGCAGCCGAGGGCAGACAGGGACTCAGCCCCAGCATTTT,CASSRGQTGTQPQHF,-,TRBJ1-5,15,TRBD1,TRBV7-2
TGTGCCAGCAGCACTAGACAGGGGGCAACCGGGGAGCTGTTTTTT,CASSTRQGATGELFF,-,TRBJ2-2,15,TRBD1,TRBV9
TGTGCCACTATCGGGACGGGAAACTATGGCTACACCTTC,CATIGTGNYGYTF,-,TRBJ1-2,13,-,TRBV10-3
TGTGCCAGCTCACGCCCCGCCGGGGGCTCCTACAATGAGCAGTTCTTC,CASSRPAGGSYNEQFF,-,TRBJ2-1,16,-,TRBV18
TGTGCCAGCAGCAGGGGGCCCTTAGGTGGCTACACCTTC,CASSRGPLGGYTF,-,TRBJ1-2,13,TRBD1,TRBV28
TGTGCCAGTAGTATCACACCCCACAATGAGCAGTTCTTC,CASSITPHNEQFF,-,TRBJ2-1,13,-,TRBV19
TGTGCCAGCAGCTTAATGGGGCAGGGGCAGGGGCAGCCCCAGCATTTT,CASSLMGQGQGQPQHF,-,TRBJ1-5,16,-,TRBV7-2
TGTGCCAGTAGTATGGCCCAGCTCACCGGGGAGCTGTTTTTT,CASSMAQLTGELFF,-,TRBJ2-2,14,-,TRBV19